Listed below are T cell receptor beta chains from one sample, sequenced in a study of response to subunit inactivated influenza vaccine. TCRdb itself ran the RT-PCR reads through MiXCR, one entry per CDR3 protein. The sample has some 850,000 distinct CDR3 sequences, approximately 17% seen once. The sequenced sample was PBMCs from blood, obtained more than 4 days after vaccination. The receptor set was obtained from a man aged 50-59 years who received an inactivated influenza vaccine. CDR3s include the opening cysteine and the closing phenylalanine or tryptophan. The order of the fields is D gene, clone size, V gene, CDR3 length, J gene, CDR3 protein, CDR3 DNA. D genes are given only for firm matches. Size is omitted from some rows. Given values are once, few, many or a class for expanded clones.

-	-	TRBV30	14	TRBJ1-2	CAWIRTPANYGYTF	TGTGCCTGGATCAGGACCCCGGCGAACTATGGCTACACCTTC
-	-	TRBV13	13	TRBJ1-1	CASSLWQGFEAFF	TGTGCCAGCAGCTTATGGCAGGGTTTTGAAGCTTTCTTT
-	few	TRBV7-6	14	TRBJ2-5	CASSFWTSGETQYF	TGTGCCAGCAGCTTTTGGACTTCCGGGGAGACCCAGTACTTC
-	few	TRBV20-1	15	TRBJ1-5	CSAAREAWGNQPQHF	TGCAGTGCTGCCCGAGAAGCGTGGGGCAATCAGCCCCAGCATTTT
TRBD2	few	TRBV30	15	TRBJ2-1	CAWSVGSGVYNEQFF	TGTGCCTGGAGTGTTGGCAGCGGGGTTTACAATGAGCAGTTCTTC
TRBD2	many	TRBV5-1	19	TRBJ2-1	CASTKGLAPLRSSYNEQFF	TGCGCCAGCACCAAAGGACTAGCACCTTTAAGGAGCTCCTACAATGAGCAGTTCTTC
TRBD2	-	TRBV10-2	15	TRBJ2-2	CASSERAGSPGELFF	TGCGCCAGCAGTGAAAGAGCGGGAAGTCCCGGGGAGCTGTTTTTT
TRBD2	-	TRBV5-4	17	TRBJ2-1	CASSLETSGGAYNEQFF	TGTGCCAGCAGCTTGGAAACTAGCGGGGGGGCGTACAATGAGCAGTTCTTC
-	few	TRBV6-1	16	TRBJ2-2	CASSGRTRTNTGELFF	TGTGCCAGCAGTGGGCGGACACGAACGAACACCGGGGAGCTGTTTTTT
-	few	TRBV6-2/TRBV6-3	15	TRBJ2-2	CASSYRVGTTGELFF	TGTGCCAGCAGTTACAGGGTGGGGACCACCGGGGAGCTGTTTTTT
-	few	TRBV6-4	14	TRBJ2-7	CATLGLVSSYEQYF	TGTGCCACCCTGGGACTGGTGAGCTCCTACGAGCAGTACTTC
-	-	TRBV5-1	14	TRBJ1-2	CASSLGGRNYGYTF	TGCGCCAGCAGCTTGGGTGGCAGGAACTATGGCTACACCTTC
TRBD1	-	TRBV3-1	15	TRBJ2-1	CASSQGAGGHNEQFF	TGTGCCAGCAGCCAAGGGGCAGGGGGCCACAATGAGCAGTTCTTC
-	few	TRBV24-1	15	TRBJ2-2	CATSDPSGYTGELFF	TGTGCCACCAGTGACCCCTCGGGGTACACCGGGGAGCTGTTTTTT
-	few	TRBV6-1	15	TRBJ2-7	CASSPNRDLAREQYF	TGTGCCAGCAGTCCTAACCGGGACTTAGCGCGCGAGCAGTACTTC
-	-	TRBV10-2	17	TRBJ1-6	CASSEFGQSSYNSPLHF	TGCGCCAGCAGTGAGTTTGGACAGAGCTCCTATAATTCACCCCTCCACTTT
TRBD2	few	TRBV10-3	14	TRBJ2-3	CAIGAGGGTDTQYF	TGTGCCATCGGAGCGGGAGGCGGGACAGATACGCAGTATTTT
TRBD1	-	TRBV5-1	13	TRBJ2-7	CASSPTDRVEQYF	TGCGCCAGCAGCCCCACAGACAGGGTCGAGCAGTACTTC
-	many	TRBV12-3/TRBV12-4	13	TRBJ2-7	CASSFPGIGEQYF	TGTGCCAGCAGTTTTCCAGGGATCGGCGAGCAGTACTTC
TRBD2	few	TRBV4-3	15	TRBJ2-7	CASSQGLAISYEQYF	TGCGCCAGCAGCCAAGGACTAGCGATCTCCTACGAGCAGTACTTC
-	-	TRBV28	12	TRBJ2-5	CASSKESRIQYF	TGTGCCAGCAGTAAGGAGAGCCGCATCCAGTACTTC
-	few	TRBV5-1	12	TRBJ1-1	CASTGYGGEAFF	TGCGCCAGCACCGGATATGGAGGAGAAGCTTTCTTT
TRBD2	many	TRBV12-3/TRBV12-4	15	TRBJ2-7	CASSFGTSGSYEQYF	TGTGCCAGCAGTTTTGGGACTAGCGGTTCCTACGAGCAGTACTTC
-	many	TRBV5-5	14	TRBJ2-3	CASSLDRWTDTQYF	TGTGCCAGCAGCTTGGACAGATGGACGGATACGCAGTATTTT
-	few	TRBV7-2	16	TRBJ2-6	CASSSPGTAGANVLTF	TGTGCCAGCAGCTCGCCCGGGACGGCTGGGGCCAACGTCCTGACTTTC
-	few	TRBV12-3/TRBV12-4	16	TRBJ2-7	CASSYTSQLRAYEQYF	TGTGCCAGCAGTTATACTTCACAACTCCGGGCCTACGAGCAGTACTTC
-	few	TRBV28	16	TRBJ2-3	CASSYWGEPSTDTQYF	TGTGCCAGCAGTTACTGGGGCGAACCTAGCACAGATACGCAGTATTTT
-	many	TRBV20-1	13	TRBJ1-1	CSARKGSDTEAFF	TGCAGTGCTAGGAAAGGTTCGGACACTGAAGCTTTCTTT
TRBD2	-	TRBV10-3	15	TRBJ2-5	CATRGLAGAQETQYF	TGTGCCACCCGGGGACTAGCGGGAGCCCAAGAGACCCAGTACTTC
-	once	TRBV27	17	TRBJ1-5	CASILTWDRGGARSQHF	TGTGCCAGCATCCTTACTTGGGATAGAGGGGGGGCTAGGTCCCAGCATTTT
TRBD2	-	TRBV15	14	TRBJ2-5	CATSKTSGTETQYF	TGTGCCACCAGCAAGACTAGCGGGACAGAGACCCAGTACTTC
-	-	TRBV11-2	16	TRBJ2-7	CASSLRGARSSYEQYF	TGTGCCAGCAGCTTAAGGGGGGCACGCAGCTCCTACGAGCAGTACTTC
TRBD2	many	TRBV6-5	16	TRBJ2-7	CASSYSSGLGLYEQYF	TGTGCCAGCAGTTACTCATCGGGACTAGGGTTATACGAGCAGTACTTC